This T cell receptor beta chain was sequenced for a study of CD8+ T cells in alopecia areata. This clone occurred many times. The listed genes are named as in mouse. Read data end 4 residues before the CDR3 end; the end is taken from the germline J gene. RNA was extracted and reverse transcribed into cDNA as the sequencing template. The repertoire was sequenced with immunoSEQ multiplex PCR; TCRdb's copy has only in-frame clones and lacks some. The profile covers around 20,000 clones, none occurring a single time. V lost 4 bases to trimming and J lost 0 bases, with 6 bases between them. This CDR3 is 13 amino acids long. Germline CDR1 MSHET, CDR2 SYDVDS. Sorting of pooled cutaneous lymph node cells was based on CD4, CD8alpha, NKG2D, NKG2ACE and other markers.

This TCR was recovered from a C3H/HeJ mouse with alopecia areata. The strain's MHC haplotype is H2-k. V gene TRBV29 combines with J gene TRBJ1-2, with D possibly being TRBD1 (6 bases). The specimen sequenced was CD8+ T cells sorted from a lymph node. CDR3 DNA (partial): TGTGCTAGCAGTTGGACAGCAAACTCC. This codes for CASSWTANS. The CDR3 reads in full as CASSWTANSDYTF.